This T cell receptor beta chain was captured in a study of cytomegalovirus exposure and HLA in healthy donors. General study points: Certain sequence variants were highly shared and formed a cluster, and this cluster was likely a sequencing artifact. Sequencing depth across donors, presence/absence analyses assumed, was roughly uniform.

Regarding this clone: Its antigen remains unidentified.

The CDR3 length is 15 residues. Per the germline V gene, CDR1 is MNHEY and CDR2 is SMNVEV (reference sequence). After removal of 5 bases from V and 5 bases from J, the junction contained 9 bases not matched to a gene. PCR was performed using 60 Vbeta and 13 Jbeta primers. TCRdb's copy holds only in-frame clones and misses some; the assay was immunoSEQ multiplex PCR. The sample holds some 180,000 clones, 80% seen once. The clonotype was recovered from a girl aged 10 to 17 in good health and CMV-seropositive. The sample consisted of PBMCs. The V and J genes are TRBV27 and TRBJ2-7; 10 bases map to TRBD2. The CDR3 loop reads CASSTPSGRGNEQYF. In DNA form, the CDR3 reads TGTGCCAGCAGTACACCTAGCGGGAGAGGAAACGAGCAGTACTTC.